The next 30 T cell receptor beta chains were all read from a single sample in a study of response to subunit inactivated influenza vaccine. TCRdb used MiXCR to reprocess the RT-PCR reads, holding one entry per CDR3 protein. The data hold 750,000 to 850,000 distinct CDR3 sequences, with less than 20% observed a single time. The sequencing used PBMCs from blood, collected roughly 5 days after vaccination. These receptors all stem from a man between 45 and 60 years old who received an inactivated influenza vaccine.

This clonotype was picked up a small number of times. V and J are TRBV7-9 and TRBJ1-3; 7 bases line up with TRBD1. This CDR3 region has 16 residues. In germline, CDR1 is SEHNR, CDR2 FQNEAQ (reference sequence). The ends lost 3 bases at V and 1 base at J; junction bases unmatched: 6. The CDR3 sequence: CASSLQGGLSGNTIYF. CDR3 in DNA: TGTGCCAGCAGCTTGCAGGGGGGACTGTCTGGAAACACCATATATTTT.

This clonotype was counted ten times or more. The V gene is TRBV28, the J gene TRBJ2-1, with 10 bases aligning to TRBD2. CDR3 length equals 14 residues. J gave up 4 bases and V 6 bases, and 3 bases lay outside the gene matches. Germline V gives CDR1 MDHEN, CDR2 SYDVKM. The CDR3: CASSLLAGYNEQFF. Written as DNA, the CDR3 is TGTGCCAGCAGCTTACTAGCGGGATACAATGAGCAGTTCTTC.

The chain employs TRBV15 and TRBJ2-7; D unclear. The CDR3 totals 13 residues. Deletions cut 0 bases from V and 6 bases from J, with 9 bases between. Germline V gene sequence: CDR1 LNHNV, CDR2 YYDKDF (reference sequence). The CDR3 reads CATSRDRQFEQYF. The CDR3 DNA sequence: TGTGCCACCAGCAGAGATCGCCAGTTCGAGCAGTACTTC.

This clonotype was counted a few times. This sequence joins TRBV6-2 or TRBV6-3 and TRBJ2-7; 14 nucleotides agree with TRBD2. Germline CDR1 reads MNHEY; CDR2 reads SVGEGT. The trim removed 6 bases at V and 0 bases at J, leaving 10 bases unmatched. The CDR3 extends over 18 amino acids. The CDR3 DNA reads as TGTGCCAGCAGCCCCCGAAGACTAGCGGGAGGGAGCTCCTACGAGCAGTACTTC. The encoded protein is CASSPRRLAGGSSYEQYF.

The chain carries TRBV20-1 and TRBJ1-2; D is perhaps TRBD1 (5 bases). The CDR3 consists of 11 residues. The germline V gene has CDR1 DFQATT and CDR2 SNEGSKA (reference sequence). Trimming took off 6 bases at V and 7 bases at J, with 12 bases between the two ends. The CDR3 sequence is CSARQLSGYTF. CDR3 nucleotide sequence: TGCAGTGCGAGACAGTTGTCTGGCTACACCTTC.

The chain carries TRBV10-3 and TRBJ2-7, with TRBD1 matching 8 bases. The germline gives CDR1 ENHRY, CDR2 SYGVKD. The CDR3 is made up of 13 amino acids. V trimming: 7 bases; J trimming: 3 bases; junction bases outside the gene matches: 5. In DNA form, the CDR3 reads TGTGCCATCACCCTAGGACAGGGCTACGAGCAGTACTTC. It encodes CAITLGQGYEQYF.

This clonotype was seen a few times. The CDR3 protein is CSARDKSEQYF. CDR3 DNA sequence: TGCAGCGCCCGGGACAAATCCGAGCAGTACTTC. The gene calls are TRBV29-1 and TRBJ2-7; perhaps TRBD1 as D (6 bases). The CDR3 is 11 amino acids. Germline V CDR1 and CDR2: SQVTM, ANQGSEA. V shed 7 bases and J shed 6 bases, with 13 bases lying between them.

The chain employs TRBV5-1 and TRBJ2-5, with D possibly TRBD1 on 6 matching bases. Germline lookup yields CDR1 SGHRS and CDR2 YFSETQ. The CDR3 length is 13 residues. V shed 4 bases and J shed 2 bases, with 9 bases lying between them. The CDR3 coding sequence is TGCGCCAGCAGCACACAGGGTCAAGAGACCCAGTACTTC. Translating it yields CASSTQGQETQYF. The variable domain in full, with the rest retrieved from reference TRBV5-1 and TRBJ2-5, is KAGVTQTPRYLIKTRGQQVTLSCSPISGHRSVSWYQQTPGQGLQFLFEYFSETQRNKGNFPGRFSGRQFSNSRSEMNVSTLELGDSALYLCASSTQGQETQYFGPGTRLLVL.

The chain links TRBV6-1 to TRBJ2-6, with D perhaps matching TRBD1 (6 bases). Germline V gives CDR1 MNHNS, CDR2 SASEGT. Trimming pared 6 bases from V and 4 bases from J, leaving 16 bases between. The CDR3 has 16 residues. CDR3 amino acids: CASSQQGTSGANVLTF. The CDR3 bases are TGTGCCAGCAGCCAACAGGGAACCAGCGGGGCCAACGTCCTGACTTTC.

This clonotype was counted only a few times. The chain is built from TRBV6-1 and TRBJ2-1; 8 nucleotides align to TRBD1. V dropped 6 bases and J dropped 0; count of bases not matched to a gene: 13. Germline assignment: CDR1 MNHNS and CDR2 SASEGT. The length of the CDR3 is 18 residues. The CDR3 bases are TGTGCCAGCAGGAACAGGGGGATGAGGGGCAGCTCCTACAATGAGCAGTTCTTC. This sequence encodes CASRNRGMRGSSYNEQFF.

This clonotype was picked up a small number of times. This rearrangement joins TRBV9 to TRBJ2-7; D tentatively fits TRBD1 or TRBD2 (6 bases each). The length of the CDR3 is 16 residues. Germline V CDR1 and CDR2: SGDLS, YYNGEE. V lost 3 bases and J 1 base, leaving 17 bases between the germline ends. The CDR3 sequence is CASSEAGGGTSYEQYF. The CDR3 DNA is TGTGCCAGCAGCGAGGCCGGGGGCGGCACTTCCTACGAGCAGTACTTC.

This clonotype came up a few times. The chain combines TRBV4-3 with TRBJ2-7, with D perhaps matching TRBD2 (5 bases). The CDR3 has 14 residues. Trimming cost V 4 bases and J 1 base, with 11 bases left between them. CDR1 and CDR2 from the germline V gene are LGHNA and YSLEER. CDR3 sequence: CASSPGRDSYEQYF. The CDR3 DNA reads as TGCGCCAGCAGCCCCGGACGGGATTCCTACGAGCAGTACTTC.

This clonotype was observed a few times. The chain recombines TRBV7-2 with TRBJ2-1; possibly TRBD1 or TRBD2 for D (5 bases each). The germline V gene encodes CDR1 SGHTA and CDR2 FQGNSA. The CDR3 covers 16 residues. Trimming shortened V by 3 bases and J by 7 bases, and 19 bases separated the two germline ends. The CDR3 reads CASSLTTAATRNEQFF. CDR3 in DNA: TGTGCCAGCAGCTTGACGACAGCGGCTACAAGGAATGAGCAGTTCTTC.

This chain uses TRBV7-9 with TRBJ2-6, with D possibly TRBD2 on 5 matching bases. Germline V gene sequence: CDR1 SEHNR, CDR2 FQNEAQ (reference sequence). V lost 1 base and J 11 bases, leaving 15 bases between the germline ends. The CDR3 contains 15 residues. This chain's CDR3 is CASSLGSPEVDVLTF. The CDR3, as DNA: TGTGCCAGCAGCTTAGGGTCGCCGGAGGTGGACGTCCTGACTTTC. The whole variable domain, filled in from reference TRBV7-9 and TRBJ2-6, reads DTGVSQNPRHKITKRGQNVTFRCDPISEHNRLYWYRQTLGQGPEFLTYFQNEAQLEKSRLLSDRFSAERPKGSFSTLEIQRTEQGDSAMYLCASSLGSPEVDVLTFGAGSRLTVL.

The chain combines TRBV5-6 with TRBJ2-5; the match to TRBD1 covers 8 bases. This CDR3 is built from 15 residues. CDR1 and CDR2 (germline): SGHDT, YYEEEE. The ends lost 3 bases at V and 6 bases at J; junction bases unmatched: 10. The CDR3 DNA sequence: TGTGCCAGCAGCTCCCTCGGGACAGGAAGGAAGACCCAGTACTTC. The encoded protein is CASSSLGTGRKTQYF. Supplemented by reference TRBV5-6 and TRBJ2-5, the full variable domain reads DAGVTQSPTHLIKTRGQQVTLRCSPKSGHDTVSWYQQALGQGPQFIFQYYEEEERQRGNFPDRFSGHQFPNYSSELNVNALLLGDSALYLCASSSLGTGRKTQYFGPGTRLLVL.

This clonotype has more than one count but fewer than ten. The chain has TRBV11-2 and TRBJ2-7, with D unclear. This CDR3 is 13 amino acids long. V lost 2 bases, J lost 5 bases, and 10 bases lay in between. Looked up from germline, CDR1 is SGHAT and CDR2 is FQNNGV. CDR3 loop: CASSLSNGHEQYF. CDR3 in DNA: TGTGCCAGCAGCTTATCAAACGGGCACGAGCAGTACTTC. Full variable domain (rest looked up from reference TRBV11-2 and TRBJ2-7): EAGVAQSPRYKIIEKRQSVAFWCNPISGHATLYWYQQILGQGPKLLIQFQNNGVVDDSQLPKDRFSAERLKGVDSTLKIQPAKLEDSAVYLCASSLSNGHEQYFGPGTRLTVT.

This chain connects TRBV20-1 to TRBJ2-6, with D perhaps being TRBD1 or TRBD2 (5 bases each). Looked up from germline, CDR1 is DFQATT and CDR2 is SNEGSKA (reference sequence). The V gene lost 3 bases and the J gene lost 0 bases, with 12 bases spanning the gap. The CDR3 has 16 amino acids. CDR3 nucleotide sequence: TGCAGTGCTAGGACCTGGGGGACCTCTGGGGCCAACGTCCTGACTTTC. Protein sequence: CSARTWGTSGANVLTF.

The gene calls are TRBV7-8 and TRBJ2-1; 11 nucleotides match TRBD2. CDR3 length equals 19 residues. Trimming took 5 bases from V and 0 from J; bases not matched to a gene: 12. Germline CDR1 reads SGHVS; CDR2 reads FQNEAQ. The CDR3 reads CASSQRASGGSSSYNEQFF. The DNA of the CDR3 is TGTGCCAGCAGCCAGCGGGCTAGCGGGGGGTCGAGCTCCTACAATGAGCAGTTCTTC. Based on the CDR3 plus reference TRBV7-8 and TRBJ2-1, the full variable domain is GAGVSQSPRYKVAKRGQDVALRCDPISGHVSLFWYQQALGQGPEFLTYFQNEAQLDKSGLPSDRFFAERPEGSVSTLKIQRTQQEDSAVYLCASSQRASGGSSSYNEQFFGPGTRLTVL.

J is TRBJ2-7 and V is TRBV5-4, with 8 bases lining up with TRBD2. After removal of 4 bases from V and 1 base from J, the junction contained 7 bases not matched to a gene. Germline values: CDR1 SGHNT, CDR2 YYREEE (reference sequence). This CDR3 is built from 15 residues. The CDR3 DNA is TGTGCCAGCAGCAGGAGCGGGAGAGGTTCCTACGAGCAGTACTTC. Protein product: CASSRSGRGSYEQYF.

A few counts support this clonotype. The chain carries TRBV28 and TRBJ1-1; TRBD1 matches 8 bases. The germline gives CDR1 MDHEN, CDR2 SYDVKM. The CDR3 length is 13 residues. V was clipped by 2 bases and J by 11 bases; unmatched bases: 7. CDR3 nucleotide sequence: TGTGCCAGCAGTTTAGTTGGGGACAGGCGGGCTTTCTTT. It yields the protein CASSLVGDRRAFF.

The V and J genes are TRBV7-2 and TRBJ2-5, with TRBD1 matching over 7 bases. CDR1 and CDR2 (germline): SGHTA, FQGNSA. The junction had 8 bases not matched to a gene; V was cut back by 5 bases and J by 5 bases. There are 14 residues in the CDR3. The CDR3 is CASSRGQVWETQYF. As DNA, the CDR3 is TGTGCCAGCAGCCGTGGACAGGTTTGGGAGACCCAGTACTTC.

The CDR3 coding sequence is TGTGCCAGCAGTGCTGCTTGGGGACCTAGCACAGATACGCAGTATTTT. This gives the protein CASSAAWGPSTDTQYF. The gene calls are TRBV6-4 and TRBJ2-3; D may be TRBD1 or TRBD2 (5 bases each). Trimming cost V 4 bases and J 0 bases, with 14 bases left between them. The CDR3 spans 16 residues. Per the germline V gene, CDR1 is MRHNA and CDR2 is SNTAGT.

This clonotype has at least ten counts. The chain recombines TRBV5-1 with TRBJ2-3, with 11 bases that match TRBD1. The V gene end was trimmed by 4 bases and the J gene end by 2 bases; junction bases not matched to a gene: 6. CDR1 and CDR2 from the germline V gene are SGHRS and YFSETQ. The CDR3 consists of 16 residues. The CDR3, as DNA: TGCGCCAGCAGCCCCGGAGGACAGGGGGCCACAGATACGCAGTATTTT. It is translated as CASSPGGQGATDTQYF.

In this sample, this clonotype turned up many times. This sequence joins TRBV10-3 and TRBJ2-2; 10 bases fit TRBD2. The germline CDR1 and CDR2 sequences are ENHRY and SYGVKD. This CDR3 is 14 amino acids long. J gave up 5 bases and V 8 bases, and 5 bases lay outside the gene matches. CDR3 amino acids: CAIRSGRDTGELFF. CDR3 bases: TGTGCCATCCGGAGCGGGAGGGATACCGGGGAGCTGTTTTTT.

The chain carries TRBV12-3 or TRBV12-4 and TRBJ1-1; TRBD1 agrees at 8 bases. The CDR3 is 14 residues long. The trim removed 3 bases at V and 7 bases at J, leaving 7 bases unmatched. The CDR3, as DNA: TGTGCCAGCAGTTTTGGTGACAGGGGTTATGAAGCTTTCTTT. Translation: CASSFGDRGYEAFF.

This clonotype was counted ten times or more. This chain links TRBV5-6 with TRBJ2-2; no firm D call. V lost 0 bases to trimming and J lost 5 bases, with 8 bases between them. The CDR3 runs to 14 residues. Germline V CDR1 and CDR2: SGHDT, YYEEEE. This chain's CDR3 is CASSLGSLTGELFF. CDR3 DNA: TGTGCCAGCAGCTTGGGAAGCTTAACCGGGGAGCTGTTTTTT.

There are a few counts of this clonotype. V and J are TRBV5-1 and TRBJ2-7, with D perhaps TRBD1 (5 bases). The CDR3 runs to 16 residues. Trimming removed 0 bases from V and 1 base from J, with 14 bases in between. From germline, CDR1 is SGHRS and CDR2 YFSETQ. CDR3 in amino acids: CASSLVGVGVSYEQYF. For the CDR3, the DNA is TGCGCCAGCAGCTTGGTTGGGGTAGGGGTTTCCTACGAGCAGTACTTC. The full variable domain, rest sourced from reference TRBV5-1 and TRBJ2-7, is KAGVTQTPRYLIKTRGQQVTLSCSPISGHRSVSWYQQTPGQGLQFLFEYFSETQRNKGNFPGRFSGRQFSNSRSEMNVSTLELGDSALYLCASSLVGVGVSYEQYFGPGTRLTVT.

This clonotype showed up just a few times. The chain is built from TRBV4-1 and TRBJ2-1, with 9 bases identical to TRBD1. The CDR3 extends over 14 amino acids. The junction had 4 bases not matched to a gene; V was cut back by 0 bases and J by 10 bases. Germline CDR1 MGHRA, CDR2 YSYEKL. CDR3: CASSQDPGQGEQFF. The CDR3 bases are TGCGCCAGCAGCCAAGACCCGGGACAGGGAGAGCAGTTCTTC.

This clonotype has a count of ten or more. The chain combines TRBV20-1 with TRBJ2-3; D gene ambiguous. Trimming shortened V by 0 bases and J by 3 bases, and 7 bases separated the two germline ends. Germline-derived CDR1 and CDR2 are DFQATT and SNEGSKA (reference sequence). This CDR3 contains 13 residues. CDR3 DNA sequence: TGCAGTGCTAGAGATTCCGCAACAGATACGCAGTATTTT. Amino acids: CSARDSATDTQYF.

V gene TRBV12-3 or TRBV12-4 combines with J gene TRBJ1-4; D perhaps matches TRBD1 (5 bases). The CDR3 covers 14 residues. Trimming removed 5 bases at V and 8 bases at J, with 15 bases between. The CDR3 here is CASSETGPGEKLFF. Written as DNA, the CDR3 is TGTGCCAGCAGTGAAACAGGCCCGGGGGAAAAACTGTTTTTT.